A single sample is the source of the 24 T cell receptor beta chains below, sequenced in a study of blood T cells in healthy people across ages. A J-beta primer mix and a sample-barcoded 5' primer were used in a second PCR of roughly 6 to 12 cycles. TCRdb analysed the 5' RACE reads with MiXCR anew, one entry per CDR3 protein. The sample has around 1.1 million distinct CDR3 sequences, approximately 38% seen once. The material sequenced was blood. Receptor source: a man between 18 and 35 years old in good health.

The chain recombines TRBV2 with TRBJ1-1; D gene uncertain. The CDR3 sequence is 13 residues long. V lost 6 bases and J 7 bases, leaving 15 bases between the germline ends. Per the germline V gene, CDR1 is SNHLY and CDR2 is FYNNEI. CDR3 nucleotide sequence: TGTGCCAGCAGGCCTCAGAGACCCAATGAAGCTTTCTTT. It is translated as CASRPQRPNEAFF. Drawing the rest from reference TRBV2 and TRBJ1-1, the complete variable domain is EPEVTQTPSHQVTQMGQEVILRCVPISNHLYFYWYRQILGQKVEFLVSFYNNEISEKSEIFDDQFSVERPDGSNFTLKIRSTKLEDSAMYFCASRPQRPNEAFFGQGTRLTVV.

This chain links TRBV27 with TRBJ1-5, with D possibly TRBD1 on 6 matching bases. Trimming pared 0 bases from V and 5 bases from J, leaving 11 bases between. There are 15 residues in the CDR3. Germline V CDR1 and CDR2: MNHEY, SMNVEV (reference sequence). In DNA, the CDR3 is TGTGCCAGCAGTTTATCGAGGGGGGGTGATCAGCCCCAGCATTTT. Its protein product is CASSLSRGGDQPQHF.

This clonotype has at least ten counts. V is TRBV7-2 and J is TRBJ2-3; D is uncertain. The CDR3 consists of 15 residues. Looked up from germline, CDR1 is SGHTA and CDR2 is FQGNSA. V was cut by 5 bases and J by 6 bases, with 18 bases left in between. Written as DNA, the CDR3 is TGTGCCAGCAGCATTAACGGCCAGTCTTCGGATACGCAGTATTTT. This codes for CASSINGQSSDTQYF. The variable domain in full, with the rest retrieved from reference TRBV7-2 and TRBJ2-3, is GAGVSQSPSNKVTEKGKDVELRCDPISGHTALYWYRQSLGQGLEFLIYFQGNSAPDKSGLPSDRFSAERTGGSVSTLTIQRTQQEDSAVYLCASSINGQSSDTQYFGPGTRLTVL.

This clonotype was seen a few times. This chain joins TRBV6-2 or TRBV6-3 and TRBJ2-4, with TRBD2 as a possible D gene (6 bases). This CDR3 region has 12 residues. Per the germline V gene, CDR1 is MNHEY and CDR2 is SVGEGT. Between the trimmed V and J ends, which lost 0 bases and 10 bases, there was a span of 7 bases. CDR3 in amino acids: CASSYSGLIQYF. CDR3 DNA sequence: TGTGCCAGCAGTTACTCGGGACTGATTCAGTACTTC.

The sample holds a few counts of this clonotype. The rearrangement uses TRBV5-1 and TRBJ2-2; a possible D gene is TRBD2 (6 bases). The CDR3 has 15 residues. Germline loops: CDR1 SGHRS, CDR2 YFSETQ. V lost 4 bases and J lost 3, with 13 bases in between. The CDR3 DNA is TGCGCCAGCAGCCCCCGTGGAGGGGACACCGGGGAGCTGTTTTTT. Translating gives CASSPRGGDTGELFF.

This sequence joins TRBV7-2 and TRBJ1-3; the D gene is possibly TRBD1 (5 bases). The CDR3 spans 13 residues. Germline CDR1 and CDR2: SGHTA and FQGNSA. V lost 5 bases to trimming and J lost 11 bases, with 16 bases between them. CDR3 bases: TGTGCCAGCAGCGTAGGTCAGGGAGGGGCCATATATTTT. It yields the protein CASSVGQGGAIYF.

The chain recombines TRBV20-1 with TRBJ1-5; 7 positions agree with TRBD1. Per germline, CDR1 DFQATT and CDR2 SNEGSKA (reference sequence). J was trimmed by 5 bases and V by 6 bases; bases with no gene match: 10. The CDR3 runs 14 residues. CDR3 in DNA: TGCAGTGCGAGGGACAGTGGGAGTTATCAGCCCCAGCATTTT. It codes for CSARDSGSYQPQHF.

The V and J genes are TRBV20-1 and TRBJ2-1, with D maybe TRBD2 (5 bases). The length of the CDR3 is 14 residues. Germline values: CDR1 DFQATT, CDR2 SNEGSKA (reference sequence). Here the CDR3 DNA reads TGCAGGACCCCGAGGGTTCCCTTGATCAATGAGCAGTTCTTC. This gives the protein CRTPRVPLINEQFF.

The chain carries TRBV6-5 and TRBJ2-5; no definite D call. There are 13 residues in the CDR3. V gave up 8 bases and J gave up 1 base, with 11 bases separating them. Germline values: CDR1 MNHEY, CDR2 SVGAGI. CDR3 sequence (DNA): TGTGCCAGCCGGCAAGTGGCCCAAGAGACCCAGTACTTC. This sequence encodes CASRQVAQETQYF.

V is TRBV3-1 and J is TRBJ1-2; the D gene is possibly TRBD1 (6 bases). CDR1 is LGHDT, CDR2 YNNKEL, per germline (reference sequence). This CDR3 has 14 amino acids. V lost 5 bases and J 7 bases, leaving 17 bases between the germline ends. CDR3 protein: CASSVAKGRGGYTF. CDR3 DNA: TGTGCCAGCAGCGTGGCGAAGGGCAGGGGTGGCTACACCTTC.

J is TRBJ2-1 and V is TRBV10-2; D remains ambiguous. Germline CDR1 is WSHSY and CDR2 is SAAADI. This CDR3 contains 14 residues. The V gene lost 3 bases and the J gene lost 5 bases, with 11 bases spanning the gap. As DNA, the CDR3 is TGCGCCAGCAGTGAACCGGGTTTGAACAATGAGCAGTTCTTC. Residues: CASSEPGLNNEQFF.

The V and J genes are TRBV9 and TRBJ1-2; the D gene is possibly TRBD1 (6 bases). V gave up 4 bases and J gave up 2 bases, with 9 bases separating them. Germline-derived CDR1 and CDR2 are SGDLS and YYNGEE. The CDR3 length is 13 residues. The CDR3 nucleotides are TGTGCCAGCAGCAAAGGGGGAAACTATGGCTACACCTTC. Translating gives CASSKGGNYGYTF.

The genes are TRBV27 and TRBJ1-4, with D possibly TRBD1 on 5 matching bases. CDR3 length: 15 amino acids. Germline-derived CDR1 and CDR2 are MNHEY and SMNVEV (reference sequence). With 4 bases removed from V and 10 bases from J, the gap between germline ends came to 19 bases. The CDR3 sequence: CASSSSRVGGGKLFF. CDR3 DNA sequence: TGTGCCAGCAGTTCTAGCCGGGTGGGGGGTGGAAAACTGTTTTTT.

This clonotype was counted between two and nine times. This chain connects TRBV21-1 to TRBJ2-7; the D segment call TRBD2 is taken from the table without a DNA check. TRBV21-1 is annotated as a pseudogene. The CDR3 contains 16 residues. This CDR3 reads CASSTRTSGDNYEQYF. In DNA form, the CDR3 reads TGTGCCAGCAGCACCCGGACTAGCGGGGATAATTACGAGCAGTACTTC.

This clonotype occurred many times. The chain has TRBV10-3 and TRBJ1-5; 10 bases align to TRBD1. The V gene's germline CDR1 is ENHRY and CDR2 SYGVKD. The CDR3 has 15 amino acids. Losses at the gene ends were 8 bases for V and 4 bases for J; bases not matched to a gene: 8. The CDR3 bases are TGTGCCATCGGACCGGGACAGGGGTCTAATCAGCCCCAGCATTTT. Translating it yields CAIGPGQGSNQPQHF.

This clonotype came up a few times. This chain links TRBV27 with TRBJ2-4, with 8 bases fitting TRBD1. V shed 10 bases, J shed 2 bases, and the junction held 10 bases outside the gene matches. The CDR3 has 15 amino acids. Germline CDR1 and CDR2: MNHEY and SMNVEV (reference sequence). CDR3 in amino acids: CATRTGRTTKNIQYF. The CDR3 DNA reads TGTGCCACCCGGACAGGGAGGACGACCAAAAACATTCAGTACTTC.

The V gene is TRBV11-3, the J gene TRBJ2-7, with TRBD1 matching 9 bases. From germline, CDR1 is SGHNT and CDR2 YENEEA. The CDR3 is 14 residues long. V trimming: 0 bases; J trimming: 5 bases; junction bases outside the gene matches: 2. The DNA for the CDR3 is TGTGCCAGCAGCTTAGAGGGGACAGGGAACGAGCAGTACTTC. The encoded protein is CASSLEGTGNEQYF.

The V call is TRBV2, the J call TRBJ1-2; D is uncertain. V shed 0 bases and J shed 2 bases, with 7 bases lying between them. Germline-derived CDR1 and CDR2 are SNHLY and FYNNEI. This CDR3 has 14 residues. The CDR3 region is CASSEAAANYGYTF. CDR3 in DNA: TGTGCCAGCAGTGAAGCGGCAGCGAACTATGGCTACACCTTC. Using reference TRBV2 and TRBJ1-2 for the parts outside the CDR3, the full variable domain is EPEVTQTPSHQVTQMGQEVILRCVPISNHLYFYWYRQILGQKVEFLVSFYNNEISEKSEIFDDQFSVERPDGSNFTLKIRSTKLEDSAMYFCASSEAAANYGYTFGSGTRLTVV.

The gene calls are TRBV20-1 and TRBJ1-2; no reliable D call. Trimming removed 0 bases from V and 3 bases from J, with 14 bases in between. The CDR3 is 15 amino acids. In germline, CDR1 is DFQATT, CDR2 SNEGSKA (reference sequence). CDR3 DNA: TGCAGTGCTAGAGATCCCCGGACGGATGACTATGGCTACACCTTC. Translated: CSARDPRTDDYGYTF.

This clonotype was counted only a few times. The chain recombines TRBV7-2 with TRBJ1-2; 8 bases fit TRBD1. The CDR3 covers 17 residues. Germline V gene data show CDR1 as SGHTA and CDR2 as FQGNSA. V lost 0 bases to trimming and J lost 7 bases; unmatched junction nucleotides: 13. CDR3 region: CASSLATGEGGRGGYTF. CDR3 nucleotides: TGTGCCAGCAGCTTAGCGACAGGGGAGGGAGGTAGAGGTGGCTACACCTTC.

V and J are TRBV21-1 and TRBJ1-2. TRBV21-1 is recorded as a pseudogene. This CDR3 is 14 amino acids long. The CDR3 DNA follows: TGTGCCAGCAGCAAAGGTCCGGGGCTTGCTGGCTACACCTTC. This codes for CASSKGPGLAGYTF.

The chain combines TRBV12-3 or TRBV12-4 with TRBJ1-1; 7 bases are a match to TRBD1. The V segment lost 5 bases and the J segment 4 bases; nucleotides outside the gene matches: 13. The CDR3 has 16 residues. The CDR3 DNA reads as TGTGCCAGCAGTACCGACAGGGCGTCAAGACCCACTGAAGCTTTCTTT. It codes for CASSTDRASRPTEAFF.

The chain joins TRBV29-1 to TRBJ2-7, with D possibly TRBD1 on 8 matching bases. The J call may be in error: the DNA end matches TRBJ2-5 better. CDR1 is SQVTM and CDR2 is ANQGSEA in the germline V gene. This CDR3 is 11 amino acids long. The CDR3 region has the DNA TGCAGCGTAAACAGGGGGGGGACCCAGTACTTC. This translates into CSVNRGGTQYF.

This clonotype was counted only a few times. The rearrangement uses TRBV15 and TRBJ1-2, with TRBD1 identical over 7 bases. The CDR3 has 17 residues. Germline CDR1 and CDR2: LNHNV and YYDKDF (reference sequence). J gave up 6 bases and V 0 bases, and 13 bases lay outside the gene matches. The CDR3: CATSRDRTGESVNGYTF. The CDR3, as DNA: TGTGCCACCAGCAGAGATAGGACAGGCGAATCCGTTAATGGCTACACCTTC.